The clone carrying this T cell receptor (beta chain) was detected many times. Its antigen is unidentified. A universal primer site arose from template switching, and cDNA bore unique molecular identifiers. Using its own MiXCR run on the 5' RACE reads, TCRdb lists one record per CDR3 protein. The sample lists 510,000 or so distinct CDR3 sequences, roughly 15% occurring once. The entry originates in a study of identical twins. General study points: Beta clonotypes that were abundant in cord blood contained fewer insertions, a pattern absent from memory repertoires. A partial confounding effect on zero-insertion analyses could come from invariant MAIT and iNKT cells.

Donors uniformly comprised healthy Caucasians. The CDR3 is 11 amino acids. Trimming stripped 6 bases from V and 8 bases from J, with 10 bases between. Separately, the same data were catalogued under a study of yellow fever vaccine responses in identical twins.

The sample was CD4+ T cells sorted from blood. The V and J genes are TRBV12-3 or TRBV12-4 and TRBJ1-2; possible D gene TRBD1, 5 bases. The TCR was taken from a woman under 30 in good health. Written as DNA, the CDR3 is TGTGCCAGCAGACAGAGGGACGGCTACACCTTC. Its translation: CASRQRDGYTF.